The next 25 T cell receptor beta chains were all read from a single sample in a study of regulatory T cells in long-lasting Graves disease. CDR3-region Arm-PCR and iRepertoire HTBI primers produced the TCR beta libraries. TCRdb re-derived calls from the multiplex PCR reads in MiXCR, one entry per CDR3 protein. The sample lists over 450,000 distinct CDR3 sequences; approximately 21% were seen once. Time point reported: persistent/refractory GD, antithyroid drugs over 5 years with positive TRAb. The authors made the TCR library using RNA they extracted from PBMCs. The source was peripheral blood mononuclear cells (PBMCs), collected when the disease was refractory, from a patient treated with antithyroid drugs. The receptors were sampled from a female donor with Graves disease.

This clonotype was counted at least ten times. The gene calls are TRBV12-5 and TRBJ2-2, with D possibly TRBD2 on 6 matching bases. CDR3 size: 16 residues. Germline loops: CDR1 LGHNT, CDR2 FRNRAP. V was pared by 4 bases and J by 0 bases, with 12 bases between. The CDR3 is CASGSPSETNTGELFF. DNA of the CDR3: TGTGCTAGTGGTTCACCTAGCGAGACGAACACCGGGGAGCTGTTTTTT. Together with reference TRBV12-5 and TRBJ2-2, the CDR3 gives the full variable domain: DARVTQTPRHKVTEMGQEVTMRCQPILGHNTVFWYRQTMMQGLELLAYFRNRAPLDDSGMPKDRFSAEMPDATLATLKIQPSEPRDSAVYFCASGSPSETNTGELFFGEGSRLTVL.

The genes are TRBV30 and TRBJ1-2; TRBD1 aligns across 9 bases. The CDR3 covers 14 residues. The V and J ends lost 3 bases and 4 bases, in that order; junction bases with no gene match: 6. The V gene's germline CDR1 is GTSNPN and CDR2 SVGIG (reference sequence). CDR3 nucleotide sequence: TGTGCCTGGAGGCTCCGGGACAGGGCCTATGGCTACACCTTC. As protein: CAWRLRDRAYGYTF.

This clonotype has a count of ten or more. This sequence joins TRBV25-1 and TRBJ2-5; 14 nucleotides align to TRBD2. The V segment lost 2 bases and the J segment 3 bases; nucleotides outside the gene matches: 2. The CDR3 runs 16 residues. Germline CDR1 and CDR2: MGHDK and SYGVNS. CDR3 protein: CASSERGLAGEETQYF. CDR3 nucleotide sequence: TGTGCCAGCAGTGAAAGGGGACTAGCGGGAGAAGAGACCCAGTACTTC.

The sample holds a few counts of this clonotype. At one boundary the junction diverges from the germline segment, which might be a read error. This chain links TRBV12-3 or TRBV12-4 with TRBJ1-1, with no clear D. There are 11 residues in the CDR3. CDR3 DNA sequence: TGTGCCAGCGGAAAGAGGGCTGAAGCTTCCTTT. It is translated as CASGKRAEASF.

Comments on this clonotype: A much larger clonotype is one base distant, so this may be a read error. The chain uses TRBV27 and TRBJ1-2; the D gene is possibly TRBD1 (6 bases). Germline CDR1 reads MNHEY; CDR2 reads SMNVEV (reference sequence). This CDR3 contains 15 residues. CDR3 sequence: CASSRDRSLNYGHTF. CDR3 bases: TGTGCCAGCAGCCGTGACAGGAGCCTAAACTATGGCCACACCTTC.

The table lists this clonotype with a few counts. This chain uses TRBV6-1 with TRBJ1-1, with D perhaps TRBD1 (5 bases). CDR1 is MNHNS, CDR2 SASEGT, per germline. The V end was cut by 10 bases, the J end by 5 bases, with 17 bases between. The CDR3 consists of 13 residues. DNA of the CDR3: TGTGCCACCAACTTCAGGGTAGGAACTGAAGCTTTCTTT. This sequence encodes CATNFRVGTEAFF.

In DNA form, the CDR3 reads TGTGCCAGCAGACTACTACGACAGCAGAACACCGGGGAGCTGTTTTTT. This gives the protein CASRLLRQQNTGELFF. The chain uses TRBV27 and TRBJ2-2; D is perhaps TRBD1 (5 bases). Germline CDR1 and CDR2: MNHEY and SMNVEV (reference sequence). CDR3 length: 16 residues. Deletions cut 6 bases from V and 1 base from J, with 15 bases between.

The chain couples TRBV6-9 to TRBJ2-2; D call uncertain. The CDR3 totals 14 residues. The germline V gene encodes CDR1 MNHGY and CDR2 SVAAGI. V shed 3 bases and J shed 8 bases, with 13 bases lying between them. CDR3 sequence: CASSYGFNLGELFF. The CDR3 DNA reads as TGTGCCAGCAGTTACGGCTTCAACTTAGGGGAGCTGTTTTTT.

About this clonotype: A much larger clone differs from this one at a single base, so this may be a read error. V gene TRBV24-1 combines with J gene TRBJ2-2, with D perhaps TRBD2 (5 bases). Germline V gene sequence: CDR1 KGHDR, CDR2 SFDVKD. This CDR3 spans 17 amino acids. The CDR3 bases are TGTGCCACCAGTGATCCCGGCCGGGCAAAGAACACCGGGGAGCTGGTTTTT. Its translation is CATSDPGRAKNTGELVF.

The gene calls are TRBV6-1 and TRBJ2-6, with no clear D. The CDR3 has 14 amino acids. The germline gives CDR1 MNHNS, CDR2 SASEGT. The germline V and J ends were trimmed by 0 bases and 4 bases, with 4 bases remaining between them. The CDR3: CASSEAPGANVLTF. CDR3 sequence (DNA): TGTGCCAGCAGTGAAGCACCAGGGGCCAACGTCCTGACTTTC.

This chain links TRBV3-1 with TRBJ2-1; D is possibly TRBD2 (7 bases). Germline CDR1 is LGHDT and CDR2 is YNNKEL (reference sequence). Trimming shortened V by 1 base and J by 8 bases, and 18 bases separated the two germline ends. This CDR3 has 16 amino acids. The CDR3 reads CASSQVPQGGGDEQFF. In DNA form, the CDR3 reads TGTGCCAGCAGCCAAGTACCTCAAGGCGGGGGCGATGAGCAGTTCTTC.

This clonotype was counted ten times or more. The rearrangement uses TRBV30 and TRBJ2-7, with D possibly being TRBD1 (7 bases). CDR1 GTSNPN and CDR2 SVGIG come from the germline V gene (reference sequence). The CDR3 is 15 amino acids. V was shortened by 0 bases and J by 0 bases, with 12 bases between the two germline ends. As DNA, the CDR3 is TGTGCCTGGAGTGTATCAGGGGGGCCCTCCTACGAGCAGTACTTC. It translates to CAWSVSGGPSYEQYF.

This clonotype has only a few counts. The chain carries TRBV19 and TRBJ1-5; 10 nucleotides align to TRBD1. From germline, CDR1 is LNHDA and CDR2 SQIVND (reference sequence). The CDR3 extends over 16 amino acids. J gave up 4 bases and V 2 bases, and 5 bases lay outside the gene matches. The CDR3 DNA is TGTGCCAGTAGTATATGGGCGGGACAGGGGAATCAGCCCCAGCATTTT. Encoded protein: CASSIWAGQGNQPQHF.

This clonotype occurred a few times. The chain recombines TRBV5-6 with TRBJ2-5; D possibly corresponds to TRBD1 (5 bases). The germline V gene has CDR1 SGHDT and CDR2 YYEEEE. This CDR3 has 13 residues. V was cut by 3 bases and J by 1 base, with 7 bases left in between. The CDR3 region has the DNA TGTGCCAGCAGCTGGGGCCGCCAAGAGACCCAGTACTTC. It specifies CASSWGRQETQYF. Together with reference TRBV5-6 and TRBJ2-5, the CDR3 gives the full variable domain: DAGVTQSPTHLIKTRGQQVTLRCSPKSGHDTVSWYQQALGQGPQFIFQYYEEEERQRGNFPDRFSGHQFPNYSSELNVNALLLGDSALYLCASSWGRQETQYFGPGTRLLVL.

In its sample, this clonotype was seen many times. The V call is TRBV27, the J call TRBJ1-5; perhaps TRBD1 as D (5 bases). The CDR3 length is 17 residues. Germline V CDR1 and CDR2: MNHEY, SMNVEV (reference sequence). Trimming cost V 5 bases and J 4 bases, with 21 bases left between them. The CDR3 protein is CASSPLPNRYDNQPQHF. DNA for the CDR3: TGTGCCAGCAGTCCATTACCCAACAGGTATGATAATCAGCCCCAGCATTTT.

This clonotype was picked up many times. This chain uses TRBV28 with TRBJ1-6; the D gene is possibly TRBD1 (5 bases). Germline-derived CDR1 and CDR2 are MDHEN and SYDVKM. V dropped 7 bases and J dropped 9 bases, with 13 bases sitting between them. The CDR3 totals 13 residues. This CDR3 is CASKVWGISPLHF. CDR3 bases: TGTGCCAGCAAGGTCTGGGGGATTTCACCCCTCCACTTT.

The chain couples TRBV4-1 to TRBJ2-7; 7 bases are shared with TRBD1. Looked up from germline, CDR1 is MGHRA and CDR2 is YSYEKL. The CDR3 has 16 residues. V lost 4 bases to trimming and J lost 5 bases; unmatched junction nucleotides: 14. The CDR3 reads CASSPRSQGPPHEQYF. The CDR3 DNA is TGCGCCAGCAGCCCCCGTTCACAGGGGCCTCCCCACGAGCAGTACTTC.

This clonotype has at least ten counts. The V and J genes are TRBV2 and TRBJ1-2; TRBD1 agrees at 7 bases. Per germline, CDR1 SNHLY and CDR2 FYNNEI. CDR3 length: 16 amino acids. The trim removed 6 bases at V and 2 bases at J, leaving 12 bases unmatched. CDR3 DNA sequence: TGTGCCAGCAGCGCCCTCCGGGACAGAAAGAACTATGGCTACACCTTC. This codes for CASSALRDRKNYGYTF.

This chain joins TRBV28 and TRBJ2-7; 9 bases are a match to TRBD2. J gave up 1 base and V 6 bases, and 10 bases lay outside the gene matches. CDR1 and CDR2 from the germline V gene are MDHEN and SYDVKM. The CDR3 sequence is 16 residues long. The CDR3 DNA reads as TGTGCCAGCAGCCCTCTAGTAGCGGGAGCTTCCTACGAGCAGTACTTC. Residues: CASSPLVAGASYEQYF.

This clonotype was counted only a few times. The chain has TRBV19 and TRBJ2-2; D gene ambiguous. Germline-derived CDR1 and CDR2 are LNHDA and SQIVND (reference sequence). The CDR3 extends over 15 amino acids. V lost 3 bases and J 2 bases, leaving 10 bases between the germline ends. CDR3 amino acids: CASSIEQINTGELFF. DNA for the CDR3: TGTGCCAGTAGTATCGAACAGATAAACACCGGGGAGCTGTTTTTT.

The CDR3 sequence is CASSLAAPTAEQYF. The CDR3 DNA reads as TGTGCCAGCAGCTTAGCGGCCCCTACGGCCGAGCAGTACTTC. The chain employs TRBV7-9 and TRBJ2-7; unclear D gene. V was trimmed by 0 bases and J by 6 bases, leaving 12 bases between them. CDR3 length equals 14 residues. Germline V gene sequence: CDR1 SEHNR, CDR2 FQNEAQ (reference sequence). The variable domain in full, with the rest retrieved from reference TRBV7-9 and TRBJ2-7, is DTGVSQNPRHKITKRGQNVTFRCDPISEHNRLYWYRQTLGQGPEFLTYFQNEAQLEKSRLLSDRFSAERPKGSFSTLEIQRTEQGDSAMYLCASSLAAPTAEQYFGPGTRLTVT.

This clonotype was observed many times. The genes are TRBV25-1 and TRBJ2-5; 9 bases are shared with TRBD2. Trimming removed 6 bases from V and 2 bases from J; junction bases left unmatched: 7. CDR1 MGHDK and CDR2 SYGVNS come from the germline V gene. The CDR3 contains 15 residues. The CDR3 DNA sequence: TGTGCCAGCAGACCGGGACTAGCAGTTCAAGAGACCCAGTACTTC. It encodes CASRPGLAVQETQYF.

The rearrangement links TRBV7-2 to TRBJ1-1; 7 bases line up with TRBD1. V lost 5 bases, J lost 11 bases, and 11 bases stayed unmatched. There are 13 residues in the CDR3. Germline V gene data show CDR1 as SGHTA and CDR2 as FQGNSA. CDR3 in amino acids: CASSEGQESVAFF. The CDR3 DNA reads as TGTGCCAGCAGCGAAGGACAGGAGTCCGTCGCTTTCTTT.

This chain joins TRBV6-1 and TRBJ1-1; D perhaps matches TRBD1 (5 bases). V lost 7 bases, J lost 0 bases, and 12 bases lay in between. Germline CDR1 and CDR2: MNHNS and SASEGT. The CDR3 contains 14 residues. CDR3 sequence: CASTLQAMNTEAFF. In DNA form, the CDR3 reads TGTGCCAGCACCTTACAGGCTATGAACACTGAAGCTTTCTTT.

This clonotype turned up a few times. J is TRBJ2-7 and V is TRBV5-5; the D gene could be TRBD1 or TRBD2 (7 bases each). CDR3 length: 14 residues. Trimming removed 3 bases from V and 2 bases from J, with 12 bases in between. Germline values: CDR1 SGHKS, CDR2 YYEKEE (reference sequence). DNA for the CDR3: TGTGCCAGCAGCTCAGGGGGGGAGGCCTACGAGCAGTACTTC. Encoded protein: CASSSGGEAYEQYF.